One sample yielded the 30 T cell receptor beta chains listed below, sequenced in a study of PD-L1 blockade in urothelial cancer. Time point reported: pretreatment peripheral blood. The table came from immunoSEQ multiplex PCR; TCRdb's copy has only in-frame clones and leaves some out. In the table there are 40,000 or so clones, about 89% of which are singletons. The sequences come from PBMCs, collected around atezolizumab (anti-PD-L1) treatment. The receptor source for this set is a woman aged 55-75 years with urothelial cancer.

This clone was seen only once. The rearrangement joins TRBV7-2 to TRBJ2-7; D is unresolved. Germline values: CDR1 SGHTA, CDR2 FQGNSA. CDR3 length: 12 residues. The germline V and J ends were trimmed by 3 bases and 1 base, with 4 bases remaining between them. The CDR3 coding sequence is TGTGCCAGCAGCTTTGTATCCTACGAGCAGTACTTC. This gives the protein CASSFVSYEQYF.

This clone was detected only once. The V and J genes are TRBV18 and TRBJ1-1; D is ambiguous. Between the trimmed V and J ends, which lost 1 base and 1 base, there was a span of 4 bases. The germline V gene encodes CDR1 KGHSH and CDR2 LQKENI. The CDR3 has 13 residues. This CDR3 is CASSPRPNTEAFF. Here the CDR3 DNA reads TGTGCCAGCTCACCACGGCCGAACACTGAAGCTTTCTTT.

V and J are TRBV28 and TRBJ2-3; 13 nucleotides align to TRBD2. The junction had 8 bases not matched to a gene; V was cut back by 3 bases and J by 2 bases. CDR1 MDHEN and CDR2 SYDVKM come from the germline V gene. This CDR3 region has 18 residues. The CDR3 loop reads CASSFPPGLAGFTDTQYF. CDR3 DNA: TGTGCCAGCAGTTTCCCCCCGGGACTAGCGGGATTCACAGATACGCAGTATTTT.

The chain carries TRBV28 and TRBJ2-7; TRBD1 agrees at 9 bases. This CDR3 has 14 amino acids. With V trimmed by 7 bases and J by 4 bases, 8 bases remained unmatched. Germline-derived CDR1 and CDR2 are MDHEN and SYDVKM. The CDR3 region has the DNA TGTGCCAGCACCCAGACAGGGGGGGTTTACGAGCAGTACTTC. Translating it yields CASTQTGGVYEQYF.

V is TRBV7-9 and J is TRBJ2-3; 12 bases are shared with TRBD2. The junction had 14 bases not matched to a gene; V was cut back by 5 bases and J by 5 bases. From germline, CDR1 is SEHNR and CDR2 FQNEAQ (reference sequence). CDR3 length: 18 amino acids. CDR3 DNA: TGTGCCAGCAGCAGACGGACTAGCGGGGCCCTTGGGGGAGATACGCAGTATTTT. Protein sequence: CASSRRTSGALGGDTQYF.

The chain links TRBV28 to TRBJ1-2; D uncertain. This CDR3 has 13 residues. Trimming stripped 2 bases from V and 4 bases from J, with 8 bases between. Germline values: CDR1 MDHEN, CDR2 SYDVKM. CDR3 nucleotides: TGTGCCAGCAGTTTACTTGACACCTATGGCTACACCTTC. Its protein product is CASSLLDTYGYTF.

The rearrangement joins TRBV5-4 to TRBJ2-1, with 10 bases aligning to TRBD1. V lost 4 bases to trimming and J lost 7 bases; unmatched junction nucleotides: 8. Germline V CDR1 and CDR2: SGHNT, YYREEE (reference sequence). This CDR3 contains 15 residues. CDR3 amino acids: CASSPRDRGGNEQFF. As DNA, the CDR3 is TGTGCCAGCAGCCCCCGGGACAGGGGAGGAAATGAGCAGTTCTTC.

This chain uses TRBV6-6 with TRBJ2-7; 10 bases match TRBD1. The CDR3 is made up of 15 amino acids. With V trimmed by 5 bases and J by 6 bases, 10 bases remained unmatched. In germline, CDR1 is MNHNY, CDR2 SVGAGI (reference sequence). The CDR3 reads CASSPRDRGEREQYF. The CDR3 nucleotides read TGTGCCAGCAGTCCCCGGGACAGGGGAGAACGCGAGCAGTACTTC.

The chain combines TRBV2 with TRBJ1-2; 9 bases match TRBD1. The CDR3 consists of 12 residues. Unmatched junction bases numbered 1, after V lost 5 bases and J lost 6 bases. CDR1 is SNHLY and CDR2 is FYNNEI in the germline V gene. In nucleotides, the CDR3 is TGTGCCAGCAGTAGGACAGGGGATGGCTACACCTTC. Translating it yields CASSRTGDGYTF.

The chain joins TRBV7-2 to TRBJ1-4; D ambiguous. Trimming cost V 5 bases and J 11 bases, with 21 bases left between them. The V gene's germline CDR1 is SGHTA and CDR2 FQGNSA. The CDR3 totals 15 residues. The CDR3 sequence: CASSDLSHRRGKLFF. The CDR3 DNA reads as TGTGCCAGCAGCGATCTCTCCCACCGAAGAGGCAAACTGTTTTTT.

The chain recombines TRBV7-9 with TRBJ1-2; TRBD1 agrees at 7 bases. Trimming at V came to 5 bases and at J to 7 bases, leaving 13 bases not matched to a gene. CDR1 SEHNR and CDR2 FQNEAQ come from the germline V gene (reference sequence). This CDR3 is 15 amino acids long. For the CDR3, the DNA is TGTGCCAGCAGCCAAGTCACAACAGGGGATCGTGGCTACACCTTC. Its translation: CASSQVTTGDRGYTF.

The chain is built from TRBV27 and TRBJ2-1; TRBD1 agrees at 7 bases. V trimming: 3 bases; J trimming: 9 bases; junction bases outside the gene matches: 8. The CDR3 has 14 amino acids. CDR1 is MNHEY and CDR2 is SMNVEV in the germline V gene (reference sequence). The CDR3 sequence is CASSFQDRVPEQFF. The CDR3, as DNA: TGTGCCAGCAGTTTCCAAGACAGGGTGCCTGAGCAGTTCTTC.

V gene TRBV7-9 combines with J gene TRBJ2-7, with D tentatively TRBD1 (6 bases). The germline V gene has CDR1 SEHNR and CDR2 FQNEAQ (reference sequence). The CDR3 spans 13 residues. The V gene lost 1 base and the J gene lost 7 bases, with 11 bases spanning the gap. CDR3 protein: CASSLVNRVEQYF. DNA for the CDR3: TGTGCCAGCAGCTTAGTGAACAGGGTAGAGCAGTACTTC.

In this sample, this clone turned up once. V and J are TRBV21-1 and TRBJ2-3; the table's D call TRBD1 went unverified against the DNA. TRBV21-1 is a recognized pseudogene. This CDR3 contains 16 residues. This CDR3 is CASSILQGTSTDTQYF. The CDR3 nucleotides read TGTGCCAGCAGCATCCTACAGGGGACTAGCACAGATACGCAGTATTTT.

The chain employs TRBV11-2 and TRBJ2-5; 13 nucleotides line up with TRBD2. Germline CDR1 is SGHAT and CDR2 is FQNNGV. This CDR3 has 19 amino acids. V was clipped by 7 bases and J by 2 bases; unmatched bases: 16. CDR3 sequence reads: CASTKPGLAGFGRQETQYF. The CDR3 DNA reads TGTGCCAGCACCAAACCGGGACTAGCGGGATTCGGCCGACAAGAGACCCAGTACTTC.

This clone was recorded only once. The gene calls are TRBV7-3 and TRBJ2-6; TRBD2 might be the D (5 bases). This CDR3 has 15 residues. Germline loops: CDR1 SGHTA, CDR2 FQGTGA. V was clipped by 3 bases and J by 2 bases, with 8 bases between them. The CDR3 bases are TGTGCCAGCAGCTTTAACGGGGCTGGGGCCAACGTCCTGACTTTC. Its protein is CASSFNGAGANVLTF.

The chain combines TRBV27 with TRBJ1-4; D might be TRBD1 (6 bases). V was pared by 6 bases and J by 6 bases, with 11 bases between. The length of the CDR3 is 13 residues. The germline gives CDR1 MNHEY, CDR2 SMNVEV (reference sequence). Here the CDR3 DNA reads TGTGCCAGCAGGCAGCCAGGGGATGAAAAACTGTTTTTT. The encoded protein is CASRQPGDEKLFF. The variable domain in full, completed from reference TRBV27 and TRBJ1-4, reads EAQVTQNPRYLITVTGKKLTVTCSQNMNHEYMSWYRQDPGLGLRQIYYSMNVEVTDKGDVPEGYKVSRKEKRNFPLILESPSPNQTSLYFCASRQPGDEKLFFGSGTQLSVL.

This CDR3 reads CASSVQREPYEQYF. The CDR3 nucleotides are TGTGCCAGCAGTGTCCAGCGGGAGCCCTACGAGCAGTACTTC. The chain joins TRBV6-1 to TRBJ2-7; 8 positions agree with TRBD2. Trimming took 4 bases from V and 2 from J; bases not matched to a gene: 4. Per the germline V gene, CDR1 is MNHNS and CDR2 is SASEGT. The CDR3 is made up of 14 amino acids.

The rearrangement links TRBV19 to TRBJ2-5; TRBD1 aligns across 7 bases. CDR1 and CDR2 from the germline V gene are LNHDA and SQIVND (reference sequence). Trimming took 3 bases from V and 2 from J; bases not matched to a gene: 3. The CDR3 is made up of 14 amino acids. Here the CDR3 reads CASSMGTAQETQYF. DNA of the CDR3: TGTGCCAGTAGTATGGGGACAGCGCAAGAGACCCAGTACTTC.

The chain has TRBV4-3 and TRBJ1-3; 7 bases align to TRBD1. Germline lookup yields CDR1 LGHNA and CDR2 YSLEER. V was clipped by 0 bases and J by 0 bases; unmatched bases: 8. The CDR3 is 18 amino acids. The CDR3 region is CASSQERAGGFSGNTIYF. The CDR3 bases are TGCGCCAGCAGCCAAGAACGGGCAGGGGGTTTCTCTGGAAACACCATATATTTT.

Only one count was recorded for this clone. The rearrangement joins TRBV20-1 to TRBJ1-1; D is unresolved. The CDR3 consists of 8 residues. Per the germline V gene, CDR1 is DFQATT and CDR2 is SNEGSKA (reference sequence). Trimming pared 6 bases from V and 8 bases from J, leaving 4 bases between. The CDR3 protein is CSAQEAFF. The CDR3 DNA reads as TGCAGTGCCCAGGAAGCTTTCTTT.

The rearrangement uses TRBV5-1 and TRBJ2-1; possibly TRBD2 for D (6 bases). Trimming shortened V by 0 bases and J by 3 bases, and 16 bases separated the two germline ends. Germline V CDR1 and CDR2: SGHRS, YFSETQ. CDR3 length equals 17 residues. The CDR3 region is CASSLAVGGDNYNEQFF. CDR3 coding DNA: TGCGCCAGCAGCTTGGCGGTGGGAGGCGACAACTACAATGAGCAGTTCTTC.

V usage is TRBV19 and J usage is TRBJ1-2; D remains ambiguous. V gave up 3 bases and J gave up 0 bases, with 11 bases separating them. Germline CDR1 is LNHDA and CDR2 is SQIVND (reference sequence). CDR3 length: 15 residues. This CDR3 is CASSMAALANYGYTF. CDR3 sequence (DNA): TGTGCCAGTAGTATGGCAGCGTTAGCTAACTATGGCTACACCTTC.

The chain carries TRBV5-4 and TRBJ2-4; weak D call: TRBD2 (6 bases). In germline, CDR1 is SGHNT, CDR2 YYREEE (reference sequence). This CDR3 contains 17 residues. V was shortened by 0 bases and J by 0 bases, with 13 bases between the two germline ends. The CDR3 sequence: CASSLEGGAIAKNIQYF. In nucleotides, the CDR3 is TGTGCCAGCAGCTTGGAGGGAGGAGCGATAGCCAAAAACATTCAGTACTTC.

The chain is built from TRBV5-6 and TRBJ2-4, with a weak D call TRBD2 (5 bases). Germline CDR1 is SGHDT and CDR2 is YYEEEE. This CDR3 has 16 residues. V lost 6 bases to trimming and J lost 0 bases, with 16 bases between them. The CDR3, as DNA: TGTGCCAGCACCAACTGGAGGAACGGAGCCAAAAACATTCAGTACTTC. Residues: CASTNWRNGAKNIQYF.

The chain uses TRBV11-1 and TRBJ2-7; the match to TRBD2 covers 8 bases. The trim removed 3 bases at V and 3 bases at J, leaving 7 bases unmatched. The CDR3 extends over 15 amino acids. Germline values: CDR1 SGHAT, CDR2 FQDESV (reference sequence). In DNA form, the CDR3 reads TGTGCCAGCAGCTTCGGCAGCGGGAGTCTCTACGAGCAGTACTTC. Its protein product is CASSFGSGSLYEQYF.

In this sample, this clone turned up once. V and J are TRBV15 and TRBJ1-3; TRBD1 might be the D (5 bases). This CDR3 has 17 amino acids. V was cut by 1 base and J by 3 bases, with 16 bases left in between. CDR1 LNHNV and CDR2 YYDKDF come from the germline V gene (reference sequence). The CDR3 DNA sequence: TGTGCCACCAGCAGAGGATTTGGGGGGTTAATTGGAAACACCATATATTTT. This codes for CATSRGFGGLIGNTIYF.

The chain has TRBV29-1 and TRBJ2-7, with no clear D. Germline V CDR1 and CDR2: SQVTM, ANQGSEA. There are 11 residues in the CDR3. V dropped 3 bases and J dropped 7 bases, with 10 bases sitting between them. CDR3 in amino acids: CSVDYSGEQYF. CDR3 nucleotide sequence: TGCAGCGTTGACTATTCGGGTGAGCAGTACTTC.

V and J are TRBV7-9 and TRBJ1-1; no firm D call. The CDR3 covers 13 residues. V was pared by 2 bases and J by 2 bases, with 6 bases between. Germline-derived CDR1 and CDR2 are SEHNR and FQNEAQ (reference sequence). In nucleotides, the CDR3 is TGTGCCAGCAGCTTACAGGATAACACTGAAGCTTTCTTT. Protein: CASSLQDNTEAFF. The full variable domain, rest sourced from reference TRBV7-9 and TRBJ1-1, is DTGVSQNPRHKITKRGQNVTFRCDPISEHNRLYWYRQTLGQGPEFLTYFQNEAQLEKSRLLSDRFSAERPKGSFSTLEIQRTEQGDSAMYLCASSLQDNTEAFFGQGTRLTVV.

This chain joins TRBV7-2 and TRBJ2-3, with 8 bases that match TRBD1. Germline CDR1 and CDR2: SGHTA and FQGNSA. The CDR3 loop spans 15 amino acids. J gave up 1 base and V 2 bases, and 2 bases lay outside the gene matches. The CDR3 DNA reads TGTGCCAGCAGCTTAAAACAGGGGGGCACAGATACGCAGTATTTT. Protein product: CASSLKQGGTDTQYF.